This entry concerns a single TCR beta chain. The method was immunoSEQ multiplex PCR; TCRdb's version includes in-frame clones alone and lacks a portion of them. The top ten clones hold roughly 2.7% of a sample with a few hundred thousand clones, 75% to 95% of them seen once. This specimen belongs to a study of blood T cell repertoires in COVID-19. The V segment lost 0 bases and the J segment 5 bases; nucleotides outside the gene matches: 6. Germline CDR1 SGHNT, CDR2 YYREEE (reference sequence). This CDR3 has 17 residues. Patients in Seattle were enrolled during active infection, then followed longitudinally.

The rearrangement uses TRBV5-4 and TRBJ2-5; 14 bases line up with TRBD2. The source material was peripheral blood. The source of this sequence is a person aged 18 to 30 with COVID-19, enrolled during active disease. In DNA, the CDR3 is TGTGCCAGCAGCTTGGGACTAGCGGGAGGGTCTTGGGAGACCCAGTACTTC. Translation gives CASSLGLAGGSWETQYF.